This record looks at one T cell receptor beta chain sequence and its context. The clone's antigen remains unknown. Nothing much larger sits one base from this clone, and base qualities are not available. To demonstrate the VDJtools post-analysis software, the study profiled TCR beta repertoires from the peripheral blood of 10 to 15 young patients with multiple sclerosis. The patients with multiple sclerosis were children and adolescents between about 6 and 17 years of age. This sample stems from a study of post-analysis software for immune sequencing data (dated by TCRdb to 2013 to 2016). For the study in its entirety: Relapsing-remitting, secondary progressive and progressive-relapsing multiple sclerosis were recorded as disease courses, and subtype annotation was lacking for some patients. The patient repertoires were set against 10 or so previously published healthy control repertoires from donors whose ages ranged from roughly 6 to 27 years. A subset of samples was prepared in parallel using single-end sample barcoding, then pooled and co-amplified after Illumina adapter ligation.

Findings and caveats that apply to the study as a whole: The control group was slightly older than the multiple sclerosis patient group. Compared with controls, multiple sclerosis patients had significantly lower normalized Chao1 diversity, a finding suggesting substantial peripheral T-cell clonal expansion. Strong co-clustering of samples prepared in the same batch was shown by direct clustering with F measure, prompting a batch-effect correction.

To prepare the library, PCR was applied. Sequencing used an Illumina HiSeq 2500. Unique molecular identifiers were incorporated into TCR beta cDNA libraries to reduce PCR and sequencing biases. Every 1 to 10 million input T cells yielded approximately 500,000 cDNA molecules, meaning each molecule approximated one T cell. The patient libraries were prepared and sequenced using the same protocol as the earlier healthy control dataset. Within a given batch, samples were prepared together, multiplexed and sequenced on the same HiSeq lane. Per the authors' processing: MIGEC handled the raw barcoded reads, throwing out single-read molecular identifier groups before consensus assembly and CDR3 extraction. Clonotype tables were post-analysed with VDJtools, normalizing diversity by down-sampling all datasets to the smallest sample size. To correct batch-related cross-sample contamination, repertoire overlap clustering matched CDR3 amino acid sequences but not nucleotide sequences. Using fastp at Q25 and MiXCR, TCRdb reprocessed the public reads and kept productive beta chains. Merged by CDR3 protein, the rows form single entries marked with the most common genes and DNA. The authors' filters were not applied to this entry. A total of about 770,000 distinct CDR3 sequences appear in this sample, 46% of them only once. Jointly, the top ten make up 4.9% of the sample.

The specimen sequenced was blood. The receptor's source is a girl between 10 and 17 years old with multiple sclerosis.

The sequence in DNA is TGCAGTGCTAGAGTGGGTGGGGATTACAATGAGCAGTTCTTC. This is translated as CSARVGGDYNEQFF. The chain is assembled from TRBV20-1 and TRBJ2-1; the D gene lacks a confident call. Inclusive of the bounding cysteine and phenylalanine, the CDR3 is 14 residues long. The sequence is cut down to CDR3 DNA, 42 bases in frame from base 1. CDR1 is given as DFQATT and CDR2 as SNEGSKA, both from the germline V gene (reference sequence). V and J lose 1 base and 4 bases, and a span of 11 bases separates them.